A single sample is the source of the 3 T cell receptor beta chains below, sequenced in a study of CD8 T cells in ankylosing spondylitis. TCRdb redid the calling of the 5' RACE reads with MiXCR, one entry per CDR3 protein. The table records a few hundred thousand distinct CDR3 sequences, about 11% of them present only once. The sequenced material came from blood, either unsorted or a sorted T cell fraction (not recorded which). The source is a male donor with ankylosing spondylitis or in good health (not recorded which).

This clonotype was seen many times. The genes are TRBV5-1 and TRBJ2-3; TRBD2 matches at 14 bases. Germline assignment: CDR1 SGHRS and CDR2 YFSETQ. Germline trimming cut 0 bases from V and 5 bases from J; bases unmatched to any gene: 5. The CDR3 runs to 17 residues. CDR3 DNA sequence: TGCGCCAGCAGCTTGGAGGGACTAGCGGGGGCCATAGATACGCAGTATTTT. Its protein is CASSLEGLAGAIDTQYF.

The rearrangement joins TRBV13 to TRBJ2-3; 12 nucleotides align to TRBD2. The germline CDR1 and CDR2 sequences are PRHDT and FYEKMQ (reference sequence). The length of the CDR3 is 16 residues. V trimming: 5 bases; J trimming: 5 bases; junction bases outside the gene matches: 8. DNA for the CDR3: TGTGCCAGCAGCGATCTAGCGGGGGGGCCTAGAGATACGCAGTATTTT. It codes for CASSDLAGGPRDTQYF. Looking up the rest from reference TRBV13 and TRBJ2-3 gives the full variable domain: AAGVIQSPRHLIKEKRETATLKCYPIPRHDTVYWYQQGPGQDPQFLISFYEKMQSDKGSIPDRFSAQQFSDYHSELNMSSLELGDSALYFCASSDLAGGPRDTQYFGPGTRLTVL.

This clonotype was seen only a few times. V and J are TRBV7-8 and TRBJ1-1, with 10 bases aligning to TRBD1. The CDR3 is 15 amino acids. The germline V gene has CDR1 SGHVS and CDR2 FQNEAQ. Losses at the gene ends were 4 bases for V and 3 bases for J; bases not matched to a gene: 5. The CDR3 region has the DNA TGTGCCAGCAGCTCGACAGGGGGCGGTGACACTGAAGCTTTCTTT. Translated, it gives CASSSTGGGDTEAFF.